A selection of T cell receptor beta chains follows, all from one sample in a study of cytomegalovirus exposure and HLA in healthy donors. The repertoire was sequenced with immunoSEQ multiplex PCR; TCRdb's copy has only in-frame clones and lacks some. The profile shows some 150,000 clones, 70% to 80% of them singletons. Sequencing was carried out using PBMCs. The source of these receptors is a man aged 40-50 years in good health and CMV-seronegative. The CDR3 runs from the conserved cysteine through the conserved F or W. Fields, in order: clone size, J gene, V gene, D gene, CDR3 protein, CDR3 DNA. The D gene is left open where the match is weak. Only some rows state a clone size, as once, few, many or a class for expanded clones.

clone size: NA
J gene: TRBJ2-7
V gene: TRBV19
D gene: TRBD2
CDR3 protein: CASSRQTSGVHEQYF
CDR3 DNA: TGTGCCAGTAGTAGACAGACTAGCGGGGTACACGAGCAGTACTTC

clone size: once
J gene: TRBJ2-5
V gene: TRBV13
D gene: TRBD2
CDR3 protein: CASSAYKRTSGRGTPETQYF
CDR3 DNA: TGTGCCAGCAGCGCGTACAAGAGGACTAGCGGGAGGGGAACTCCAGAGACCCAGTACTTC

clone size: NA
J gene: TRBJ1-1
V gene: TRBV6-1
D gene: TRBD1
CDR3 protein: CASSPDRVTTEAFF
CDR3 DNA: TGTGCCAGCAGCCCGGACAGGGTGACGACTGAAGCTTTCTTT

clone size: NA
J gene: TRBJ2-2
V gene: TRBV2
D gene: TRBD2
CDR3 protein: CASSELAGVPNTGELFF
CDR3 DNA: TGTGCCAGCAGTGAACTAGCGGGGGTGCCGAACACCGGGGAGCTGTTTTTT

clone size: NA
J gene: TRBJ2-2
V gene: TRBV9
D gene: NA
CDR3 protein: CASSTREITGELFF
CDR3 DNA: TGTGCCAGCAGCACCCGCGAAATCACCGGGGAGCTGTTTTTT

clone size: NA
J gene: TRBJ2-3
V gene: TRBV2
D gene: TRBD2
CDR3 protein: CASSVIAGSTDTQYF
CDR3 DNA: TGTGCCAGCAGTGTAATAGCGGGGAGCACAGATACGCAGTATTTT

clone size: NA
J gene: TRBJ2-5
V gene: TRBV5-4
D gene: TRBD1
CDR3 protein: CASSPTYSGTGQETQYF
CDR3 DNA: TGTGCCAGCAGCCCGACGTACTCCGGGACAGGCCAAGAGACCCAGTACTTC

clone size: few
J gene: TRBJ2-2
V gene: TRBV30
D gene: TRBD1
CDR3 protein: CAWSSQGAGGELFF
CDR3 DNA: TGTGCCTGGAGTTCCCAGGGGGCCGGCGGGGAGCTGTTTTTT

clone size: NA
J gene: TRBJ1-5
V gene: TRBV19
D gene: NA
CDR3 protein: CASSTDMWEVNQPQHF
CDR3 DNA: TGTGCCAGTAGCACCGATATGTGGGAGGTAAATCAGCCCCAGCATTTT

clone size: NA
J gene: TRBJ2-1
V gene: TRBV6-5
D gene: NA
CDR3 protein: CASSPSRPGYEQFF
CDR3 DNA: TGTGCCAGCAGTCCATCTAGGCCTGGGTATGAGCAGTTCTTC

clone size: NA
J gene: TRBJ2-1
V gene: TRBV19
D gene: NA
CDR3 protein: CASSMERMYNEQFF
CDR3 DNA: TGTGCCAGTAGTATGGAGAGGATGTACAATGAGCAGTTCTTC

clone size: NA
J gene: TRBJ2-4
V gene: TRBV29-1
D gene: TRBD2
CDR3 protein: CSVVGGGAKNIQYF
CDR3 DNA: TGCAGCGTTGTTGGCGGGGGGGCCAAAAACATTCAGTACTTC

clone size: NA
J gene: TRBJ1-1
V gene: TRBV30
D gene: NA
CDR3 protein: CAWRDIAEAFF
CDR3 DNA: TGTGCCTGGAGGGACATTGCTGAAGCTTTCTTT

clone size: NA
J gene: TRBJ1-2
V gene: TRBV5-6
D gene: NA
CDR3 protein: CASSLNREWSYTF
CDR3 DNA: TGTGCCAGCAGCTTAAACAGGGAGTGGAGCTACACCTTC

clone size: NA
J gene: TRBJ2-2
V gene: TRBV19
D gene: TRBD1
CDR3 protein: CASSHRGLGTGELFF
CDR3 DNA: TGTGCCAGTAGCCACAGGGGGCTCGGCACCGGGGAGCTGTTTTTT

clone size: NA
J gene: TRBJ2-7
V gene: TRBV4-2
D gene: TRBD2
CDR3 protein: CASSPEATSGGSEQYF
CDR3 DNA: TGTGCCAGCAGCCCTGAAGCGACTAGCGGGGGCTCAGAGCAGTACTTC

clone size: NA
J gene: TRBJ1-3
V gene: TRBV9
D gene: NA
CDR3 protein: CASSVTYGNTIYF
CDR3 DNA: TGTGCCAGCAGCGTCACTTATGGAAACACCATATATTTT

clone size: NA
J gene: TRBJ2-7
V gene: TRBV19
D gene: TRBD1
CDR3 protein: CASSMDRGYEQYF
CDR3 DNA: TGTGCCAGTAGTATGGACAGGGGCTACGAGCAGTACTTC

clone size: NA
J gene: TRBJ2-7
V gene: TRBV5-1
D gene: TRBD1
CDR3 protein: CASSVPGTGSPEQYF
CDR3 DNA: TGCGCCAGCAGCGTGCCCGGGACAGGGAGTCCCGAGCAGTACTTC

clone size: once
J gene: TRBJ1-6
V gene: TRBV30
D gene: TRBD1
CDR3 protein: CAWRGQGASYNSPLHF
CDR3 DNA: TGTGCCTGGAGGGGACAGGGGGCGTCCTATAATTCACCCCTCCACTTT

clone size: NA
J gene: TRBJ1-2
V gene: TRBV27
D gene: NA
CDR3 protein: CASSLSGGYGYTF
CDR3 DNA: TGTGCCAGCAGTTTATCGGGCGGGTATGGCTACACCTTC

clone size: NA
J gene: TRBJ2-5
V gene: TRBV30
D gene: NA
CDR3 protein: CAWTGKETQYF
CDR3 DNA: TGTGCCTGGACAGGTAAAGAGACCCAGTACTTC

clone size: few
J gene: TRBJ2-7
V gene: TRBV6-1
D gene: NA
CDR3 protein: CASSGSGAHLSYEQYF
CDR3 DNA: TGTGCCAGCAGTGGCTCAGGGGCTCATCTATCCTACGAGCAGTACTTC

clone size: NA
J gene: TRBJ1-1
V gene: TRBV12-5
D gene: NA
CDR3 protein: CASGPEVRVHTEAFF
CDR3 DNA: TGTGCTAGTGGTCCAGAAGTCAGGGTTCACACTGAAGCTTTCTTT

clone size: few
J gene: TRBJ2-6
V gene: TRBV10-3
D gene: NA
CDR3 protein: CAISSGSGANVLTF
CDR3 DNA: TGTGCCATCAGTTCGGGGTCTGGGGCCAACGTCCTGACTTTC

clone size: NA
J gene: TRBJ1-2
V gene: TRBV7-6
D gene: TRBD1
CDR3 protein: CASSLSTPQGGNYGYTF
CDR3 DNA: TGTGCCAGCAGCTTAAGTACCCCACAGGGGGGAAACTATGGCTACACCTTC

clone size: NA
J gene: TRBJ2-5
V gene: TRBV15
D gene: NA
CDR3 protein: CATSRDLGGVETQYF
CDR3 DNA: TGTGCCACCAGCAGAGATCTTGGCGGGGTGGAGACCCAGTACTTC

clone size: NA
J gene: TRBJ2-3
V gene: TRBV29-1
D gene: NA
CDR3 protein: CSGGQWTDTQYF
CDR3 DNA: TGCAGCGGAGGTCAGTGGACAGATACGCAGTATTTT

clone size: NA
J gene: TRBJ2-7
V gene: TRBV1
D gene: NA
CDR3 protein: CTWDWNSYEQYF
CDR3 DNA: TGCACCTGGGACTGGAACTCCTACGAGCAGTACTTC

clone size: NA
J gene: TRBJ1-3
V gene: TRBV7-6
D gene: NA
CDR3 protein: CASTGLGDTIYF
CDR3 DNA: TGTGCCAGCACCGGACTAGGAGACACCATATATTTT

clone size: NA
J gene: TRBJ2-1
V gene: TRBV13
D gene: TRBD2
CDR3 protein: CASSASGGAFGEQFF
CDR3 DNA: TGTGCCAGCAGCGCCAGCGGGGGGGCCTTCGGCGAGCAGTTCTTC

clone size: NA
J gene: TRBJ2-3
V gene: TRBV29-1
D gene: TRBD2
CDR3 protein: CSVGGSGGAEVTDTQYF
CDR3 DNA: TGCAGCGTTGGGGGTAGCGGGGGGGCCGAGGTCACAGATACGCAGTATTTT

clone size: few
J gene: TRBJ1-1
V gene: TRBV29-1
D gene: NA
CDR3 protein: CSVAQGGGKTEAFF
CDR3 DNA: TGCAGCGTCGCACAGGGTGGGGGAAAAACTGAAGCTTTCTTT

clone size: once
J gene: TRBJ2-7
V gene: TRBV5-6
D gene: TRBD1
CDR3 protein: CASSFGTALREQYF
CDR3 DNA: TGTGCCAGCAGCTTCGGGACAGCCCTAAGGGAGCAGTACTTC

clone size: few
J gene: TRBJ1-1
V gene: TRBV29-1
D gene: NA
CDR3 protein: CSVPTVNEAFF
CDR3 DNA: TGCAGCGTTCCAACGGTTAATGAAGCTTTCTTT

clone size: NA
J gene: TRBJ1-5
V gene: TRBV19
D gene: NA
CDR3 protein: CASISTDPNQPQHF
CDR3 DNA: TGTGCCAGTATTTCTACAGACCCAAATCAGCCCCAGCATTTT

clone size: once
J gene: TRBJ2-1
V gene: TRBV9
D gene: NA
CDR3 protein: CASSHDKAREQFF
CDR3 DNA: TGTGCCAGCAGCCATGACAAGGCCCGCGAGCAGTTCTTC

clone size: NA
J gene: TRBJ2-1
V gene: TRBV7-2
D gene: TRBD1
CDR3 protein: CASSGDRVEQFF
CDR3 DNA: TGTGCCAGCAGCGGTGACAGGGTTGAGCAGTTCTTC

clone size: NA
J gene: TRBJ2-3
V gene: TRBV6-1
D gene: TRBD2
CDR3 protein: CASSEGSGARYTQYF
CDR3 DNA: TGTGCCAGCAGTGAAGGTAGCGGGGCACGCTATACGCAGTATTTT

clone size: NA
J gene: TRBJ2-6
V gene: TRBV7-8
D gene: NA
CDR3 protein: CASSLVPTGPGAGANVLTF
CDR3 DNA: TGTGCCAGCAGCTTAGTACCCACAGGGCCAGGAGCTGGGGCCAACGTCCTGACTTTC